This paragraph reports one T cell receptor beta chain. In the original analysis: Amplification with reference gene primers provided the estimates of nucleated cell counts. Data came from immunoSEQ multiplex PCR; TCRdb stores just in-frame clones and leaves some out. Clone size and V and J calls were adopted from that table, with D and trimming inferred from the DNA. The data contain over 200,000 clones, approximately 84% of them singletons. The CDR3 runs 14 residues. Per germline, CDR1 KGHSH and CDR2 LQKENI. Trimming cost V 3 bases and J 6 bases, with 13 bases left between them. These data come from a study of blood T cell repertoires in COVID-19. Overall study: Collection of acute and convalescent COVID-19 samples took place in the United States, Italy and Spain.

This receptor was taken from a man aged 35-49 years with active or convalescent COVID-19. Sequenced: peripheral blood. The chain carries TRBV18 and TRBJ2-3; D possibly corresponds to TRBD1 (6 bases). The CDR3 DNA is TGTGCCAGCTCACCCACCGGGACACGCGATACGCAGTATTTT. Protein: CASSPTGTRDTQYF.